The 30 T cell receptor beta chains presented below share a single source sample, sequenced in a study of blood T cell repertoires in COVID-19. Sequenced by immunoSEQ multiplex PCR; TCRdb stores in-frame clones only, minus some. The sample shows 200,000 to 250,000 clones, 75% to 90% of them seen only once. The sequenced material came from peripheral blood. These receptor sequences come from a human donor in a cohort sampled during active COVID-19.

The chain uses TRBV5-8 and TRBJ2-7, with TRBD1 matching over 10 bases. V lost 4 bases, J lost 2 bases, and 3 bases stayed unmatched. The CDR3 loop spans 14 amino acids. Germline V gene lookup returns CDR1 SGHTS and CDR2 YDEGEE. Here the CDR3 reads CASSRGQGAYEQYF. CDR3 bases: TGTGCCAGCAGCCGCGGACAGGGGGCCTACGAGCAGTACTTC.

The CDR3 reads CASSPSGQGADYEQYF. CDR3 nucleotides: TGTGCCAGCTCACCATCAGGACAGGGGGCTGACTACGAGCAGTACTTC. The chain couples TRBV18 to TRBJ2-7, with 11 bases fitting TRBD1. There are 16 residues in the CDR3. With V trimmed by 2 bases and J by 3 bases, 6 bases remained unmatched. Germline CDR1 and CDR2: KGHSH and LQKENI.

This chain links TRBV28 with TRBJ1-1; TRBD1 matches 7 bases. Unmatched junction bases numbered 4, after V lost 3 bases and J lost 0 bases. Germline loops: CDR1 MDHEN, CDR2 SYDVKM. This CDR3 comprises 15 residues. This CDR3 reads CASSLARGMNTEAFF. CDR3 coding DNA: TGTGCCAGCAGTTTGGCCAGGGGGATGAACACTGAAGCTTTCTTT. Together with reference TRBV28 and TRBJ1-1, the CDR3 gives the full variable domain: DVKVTQSSRYLVKRTGEKVFLECVQDMDHENMFWYRQDPGLGLRLIYFSYDVKMKEKGDIPEGYSVSREKKERFSLILESASTNQTSMYLCASSLARGMNTEAFFGQGTRLTVV.

The chain joins TRBV27 to TRBJ2-7, with 9 nucleotides matching TRBD1. This CDR3 has 14 residues. CDR1 and CDR2 (germline): MNHEY, SMNVEV (reference sequence). V lost 6 bases to trimming and J lost 5 bases; unmatched junction nucleotides: 8. The chain's CDR3 is CASSTGTGLHEQYF. The CDR3 DNA reads TGTGCCAGCAGCACCGGGACAGGGTTGCACGAGCAGTACTTC.

The J gene is TRBJ2-1, the V gene TRBV7-2, with 9 positions matching TRBD1. The germline CDR1 and CDR2 sequences are SGHTA and FQGNSA. The V gene end was trimmed by 1 base and the J gene end by 7 bases; junction bases not matched to a gene: 2. The length of the CDR3 is 14 residues. The CDR3 here is CASSLGGTGNEQFF. The CDR3 DNA is TGTGCCAGCAGCTTAGGGGGGACAGGGAATGAGCAGTTCTTC.

This sequence joins TRBV15 and TRBJ2-7, with 11 positions matching TRBD1. The V segment lost 0 bases and the J segment 7 bases; nucleotides outside the gene matches: 8. Germline assignment: CDR1 LNHNV and CDR2 YYDKDF (reference sequence). This CDR3 is 16 amino acids long. CDR3 loop: CATSREPGQGVGEQYF. CDR3 DNA: TGTGCCACCAGCAGAGAGCCGGGACAGGGGGTAGGGGAGCAGTACTTC.

The chain has TRBV30 and TRBJ1-5; no firm D call. The germline V and J ends were trimmed by 1 base and 0 bases, with 4 bases remaining between them. This CDR3 is built from 13 residues. Germline V gives CDR1 GTSNPN, CDR2 SVGIG (reference sequence). CDR3 DNA sequence: TGTGCCTGGAGTGGAGGTAGCAATCAGCCCCAGCATTTT. This encodes CAWSGGSNQPQHF. Full variable domain (missing parts from reference TRBV30 and TRBJ1-5): SQTIHQWPATLVQPVGSPLSLECTVEGTSNPNLYWYRQAAGRGLQLLFYSVGIGQISSEVPQNLSASRPQDRQFILSSKKLLLSDSGFYLCAWSGGSNQPQHFGDGTRLSIL.

The chain has TRBV27 and TRBJ1-5; D is unresolved. CDR1 and CDR2 from the germline V gene are MNHEY and SMNVEV (reference sequence). The CDR3 is 13 residues long. The germline V and J ends were trimmed by 4 bases and 2 bases, with 6 bases remaining between them. The CDR3 DNA follows: TGTGCCAGCAGTTCGGGTCGCAATCAGCCCCAGCATTTT. It encodes CASSSGRNQPQHF.

This clone occurred a few times. The V call is TRBV5-4, the J call TRBJ2-1, with D maybe TRBD2 (5 bases). V lost 4 bases and J 9 bases, leaving 14 bases between the germline ends. CDR3 size: 13 residues. Per germline, CDR1 SGHNT and CDR2 YYREEE (reference sequence). CDR3 protein: CASSRTLAGEQFF. The CDR3 region has the DNA TGTGCCAGCAGCCGGACTCTAGCAGGTGAGCAGTTCTTC.

The chain recombines TRBV29-1 with TRBJ2-7, with 10 bases matching TRBD1. Germline CDR1 reads SQVTM; CDR2 reads ANQGSEA. The junction had 5 bases not matched to a gene; V was cut back by 7 bases and J by 2 bases. This CDR3 has 13 residues. This CDR3 is CSGSGTGAYEQYF. CDR3 bases: TGCAGCGGGTCCGGGACAGGGGCCTACGAGCAGTACTTC.

The genes are TRBV16 and TRBJ2-7, with 12 bases matching TRBD1. V trimming: 4 bases; J trimming: 4 bases; junction bases outside the gene matches: 11. CDR3 size: 17 residues. Germline V gives CDR1 KGHSY, CDR2 FQNENV. CDR3 nucleotides: TGTGCCAGCAGCCGAGACTACCGGGACAGGGGGCGATACGAGCAGTACTTC. This gives the protein CASSRDYRDRGRYEQYF.

The CDR3 sequence is CATSRDGQGHEQYF. In DNA, the CDR3 is TGTGCCACCAGCAGAGATGGACAGGGCCACGAGCAGTACTTC. The genes are TRBV15 and TRBJ2-7, with 8 bases aligning to TRBD1. The germline V gene encodes CDR1 LNHNV and CDR2 YYDKDF (reference sequence). The V gene end was trimmed by 0 bases and the J gene end by 5 bases; junction bases not matched to a gene: 3. There are 14 residues in the CDR3.

The chain recombines TRBV5-6 with TRBJ1-2; D gene ambiguous. The germline V gene has CDR1 SGHDT and CDR2 YYEEEE. Trimming took off 4 bases at V and 2 bases at J, with 9 bases between the two ends. The CDR3 totals 13 residues. DNA for the CDR3: TGTGCCAGCAGCCAGTCCGGGAACTATGGCTACACCTTC. It translates to CASSQSGNYGYTF.

Remarks on this clone: Other nucleotide sequences from this sample produce the same CDR3. The chain carries TRBV6-5 and TRBJ1-1, with D unclear. This CDR3 comprises 14 residues. V was clipped by 2 bases and J by 1 base, with 8 bases between them. Germline V gives CDR1 MNHEY, CDR2 SVGAGI. The CDR3 DNA reads as TGTGCCAGCAGTTACAGTGTGAGGAACACTGAAGCTTTCTTT. Translating it yields CASSYSVRNTEAFF.

The chain employs TRBV6-4 and TRBJ2-2; 7 nucleotides align to TRBD2. The CDR3 length is 15 residues. CDR1 and CDR2 from the germline V gene are MRHNA and SNTAGT. V lost 5 bases, J lost 1 base, and 4 bases stayed unmatched. The CDR3 coding sequence is TGTGCCAGCAGTCCCGGACTAGTGAACACCGGGGAGCTGTTTTTT. Its protein product is CASSPGLVNTGELFF.

The V gene is TRBV28, the J gene TRBJ1-1, with no clear D. Germline V gene sequence: CDR1 MDHEN, CDR2 SYDVKM. This CDR3 comprises 14 residues. The ends were cut back, 4 bases at V and 0 bases at J, with 9 bases in the middle. The CDR3 reads CASSSLYVNTEAFF. The CDR3 DNA sequence: TGTGCCAGCAGTTCCCTGTATGTGAACACTGAAGCTTTCTTT.

This chain uses TRBV27 with TRBJ1-2; D might be TRBD1 (5 bases). V was pared by 4 bases and J by 6 bases, with 9 bases between. Germline loops: CDR1 MNHEY, CDR2 SMNVEV (reference sequence). The CDR3 has 12 residues. The CDR3 loop is CASSSRGDGYTF. Written as DNA, the CDR3 is TGTGCCAGCAGTTCCCGGGGGGATGGCTACACCTTC.

The CDR3 DNA sequence: TGTGCCACCAGCAGAGACAGGGCGGGGGAAAAACTGTTTTTT. Its translation: CATSRDRAGEKLFF. This chain uses TRBV15 with TRBJ1-4, with D perhaps TRBD1 (5 bases). The CDR3 covers 14 residues. Trimming stripped 0 bases from V and 8 bases from J, with 10 bases between. The germline V gene has CDR1 LNHNV and CDR2 YYDKDF (reference sequence).

This clone was seen only a few times. The chain recombines TRBV5-1 with TRBJ2-7, with D unclear. Trimming removed 0 bases at V and 3 bases at J, with 10 bases between. CDR1 and CDR2 (germline): SGHRS, YFSETQ. The CDR3 spans 14 residues. CDR3 DNA: TGCGCCAGCAGCTTGGGCGGAACGAACTACGAGCAGTACTTC. The encoded protein is CASSLGGTNYEQYF.

The rearrangement uses TRBV9 and TRBJ2-1; D might be TRBD1 (6 bases). The CDR3 has 19 residues. Germline V lookup: CDR1 SGDLS, CDR2 YYNGEE. V was clipped by 4 bases and J by 6 bases, with 29 bases between them. The CDR3 reads CASSSRLGTRRDFGNEQFF. CDR3 nucleotide sequence: TGTGCCAGCAGCTCACGCCTCGGGACACGCAGGGATTTCGGCAATGAGCAGTTCTTC.

This clone turned up a few times. The rearrangement links TRBV27 to TRBJ1-1; D is possibly TRBD1 (6 bases). Trimming shortened V by 7 bases and J by 5 bases, and 14 bases separated the two germline ends. The length of the CDR3 is 13 residues. Germline V gives CDR1 MNHEY, CDR2 SMNVEV (reference sequence). The CDR3 bases are TGTGCCAGCAACAACAGGGCAAGGACTGAAGCTTTCTTT. Its protein is CASNNRARTEAFF.

The rearrangement joins TRBV28 to TRBJ1-2, with 7 bases lining up with TRBD1. The germline gives CDR1 MDHEN, CDR2 SYDVKM. After removal of 7 bases from V and 1 base from J, the junction contained 6 bases not matched to a gene. This CDR3 region has 14 residues. CDR3 residues: CASNPGTVNYGYTF. The CDR3 bases are TGTGCCAGCAACCCCGGGACAGTTAACTATGGCTACACCTTC.

This clone showed up just once. The chain carries TRBV6-4 and TRBJ1-5; 7 nucleotides align to TRBD1. The CDR3 is 18 residues long. Trimming at V came to 0 bases and at J to 7 bases, leaving 15 bases not matched to a gene. CDR1 is MRHNA and CDR2 is SNTAGT in the germline V gene. In DNA, the CDR3 is TGTGCCAGCAGTGACTCGTTCCATCCGACAGGGAAGTTGCAGCCCCAGCATTTT. Translated, it gives CASSDSFHPTGKLQPQHF.

Details on this clone: This same CDR3 is encoded by further DNA sequences in the sample. The gene calls are TRBV28 and TRBJ2-7; TRBD2 matches at 9 bases. Unmatched junction bases numbered 4, after V lost 6 bases and J lost 1 base. From germline, CDR1 is MDHEN and CDR2 SYDVKM. The CDR3 is made up of 14 amino acids. In nucleotides, the CDR3 is TGTGCCAGCAGGGGGACTAGCTCTTCCTACGAGCAGTACTTC. Its protein is CASRGTSSSYEQYF.

Written as DNA, the CDR3 is TGTGCCAGCAGGCCAGTTACGCAGTATTTT. Amino acid sequence: CASRPVTQYF. The chain recombines TRBV21-1 with TRBJ2-3; TRBD1 is the table's D call and was not checked against the DNA. TRBV21-1 is labeled a pseudogene. The CDR3 is 10 residues long.

The chain has TRBV27 and TRBJ1-2; the match to TRBD1 covers 7 bases. Trimming cost V 3 bases and J 3 bases; bases outside gene matches: 13. From germline, CDR1 is MNHEY and CDR2 SMNVEV (reference sequence). The CDR3 has 17 residues. The CDR3 region has the DNA TGTGCCAGCAGTTTGATGGGGACAGCAACACCGGACTATGGCTACACCTTC. Protein product: CASSLMGTATPDYGYTF.

V and J are TRBV29-1 and TRBJ2-7, with D perhaps matching TRBD1 (5 bases). This CDR3 region has 17 residues. CDR1 is SQVTM and CDR2 is ANQGSEA in the germline V gene. Trimming shortened V by 7 bases and J by 3 bases, and 28 bases separated the two germline ends. CDR3 nucleotide sequence: TGCAGCGGTGATGGTGTAGGGGTTCTCACCACGAACTACGAGCAGTACTTC. Encoded protein: CSGDGVGVLTTNYEQYF.

The chain carries TRBV24-1 and TRBJ1-1; D not resolved. The CDR3 runs 13 residues. CDR1 is KGHDR and CDR2 is SFDVKD in the germline V gene. Trimming pared 6 bases from V and 1 base from J, leaving 8 bases between. The CDR3 DNA reads as TGTGCCACCAGTTTGGGCAGGAACACTGAAGCTTTCTTT. This encodes CATSLGRNTEAFF.

V is TRBV7-3 and J is TRBJ2-3; D is possibly TRBD1 (6 bases). CDR3 length: 13 residues. V lost 8 bases and J 2 bases, leaving 11 bases between the germline ends. The germline gives CDR1 SGHTA, CDR2 FQGTGA. CDR3 sequence: CASGGLFTDTQYF. CDR3 bases: TGTGCCAGCGGGGGCTTATTCACAGATACGCAGTATTTT.

This sequence joins TRBV27 and TRBJ2-1; 14 nucleotides agree with TRBD2. Germline V CDR1 and CDR2: MNHEY, SMNVEV (reference sequence). CDR3 length: 14 amino acids. Unmatched junction bases numbered 3, after V lost 8 bases and J lost 6 bases. In nucleotides, the CDR3 is TGTGCCAGCGGGGGACTAGCGGGAGCCAATGAGCAGTTCTTC. Translation: CASGGLAGANEQFF.